This is a list of T cell receptor beta chains from one sample in a study of T cells in Graves' hyperthyroidism and ophthalmopathy. From the multiplex PCR reads, TCRdb called clonotypes with MiXCR, one entry per CDR3 protein. This sample carries about 710,000 distinct CDR3 sequences, about a sixth of them seen once, and the ten largest clones take roughly 8%. Sequenced input: blood. All receptors derive from a man aged 18-30 years with Graves' hyperthyroidism. CDR3s include the opening cysteine and the closing phenylalanine or tryptophan. The D gene is left open where the match is weak. Clone sizes are given selectively: once, few, many, or a class where the clone is expanded.

D gene	clone size	V gene	J gene	CDR3 DNA	CDR3 protein
TRBD1	many	TRBV27	TRBJ2-1	TGTGCCAGCAGTCTAGGGACAGGCCGAAATGAGCAGTTCTTC	CASSLGTGRNEQFF
TRBD2	many	TRBV12-3/TRBV12-4	TRBJ2-1	TGTGCCAGCAGTCCGGGGGTAGTAGCGGGATCCTACAATGAGCAGTTCTTC	CASSPGVVAGSYNEQFF
NA	many	TRBV11-1	TRBJ2-6	TGTGCCAGCAGCTTAGAGCCCGGGGCCAACGTCCTGACTTTC	CASSLEPGANVLTF
NA	NA	TRBV18	TRBJ2-7	TGTGCCAGCTCACCAACCGGCGGGATGCAATTGGAGCAGTACTTC	CASSPTGGMQLEQYF
NA	many	TRBV7-2	TRBJ2-7	TGTGCCAGCAGTTTCGGGGGAAAGGTGGACTACGAGCAGTACTTC	CASSFGGKVDYEQYF
TRBD2	few	TRBV5-5	TRBJ2-5	TGTGCCAGCAGCTTTCAGACTAGCGGGAATCGGGAGACCCAGTACTTC	CASSFQTSGNRETQYF
TRBD2	NA	TRBV7-9	TRBJ2-5	TGTGCCAGCAGCTCCATTTCTCCGGGGGGGCGAGAGACCCAGTACTTC	CASSSISPGGRETQYF
TRBD2	many	TRBV6-6	TRBJ2-1	TGTGCCAGCAGTTACTCACTAGCGAATGAGCAGTTCTTC	CASSYSLANEQFF
TRBD2	few	TRBV24-1	TRBJ2-3	TGTGCCACCAGTGATCCTGGACTAGCGGGGGATCCTAGCACAGATACGCAGTATTTT	CATSDPGLAGDPSTDTQYF
NA	few	TRBV27	TRBJ2-5	TGTGCCAGCAGTTCTCCGACAGAGAGGTACCAAGAGACCCAGTACTTC	CASSSPTERYQETQYF
TRBD1	few	TRBV29-1	TRBJ2-5	TGCAGCGTTGAAGATCTGGACAGGTTTGAGACCCAGTACTTC	CSVEDLDRFETQYF
NA	once	TRBV4-2	TRBJ2-7	TGTGCCAGCAGCCAAGAGGGCTATGGCGGCTACGAGCAGTACTTC	CASSQEGYGGYEQYF
TRBD2	NA	TRBV7-8	TRBJ2-2	TGTGCCAGCAGCTTGCTAGCGGGGCTCACCGGGGAGCTGTTTTTT	CASSLLAGLTGELFF
TRBD2	few	TRBV20-1	TRBJ2-5	TGCAGTGCTAGAGGGACAGGAAGACTAGCGGGAGCTTTCCAAGAGACCCAGTACTTC	CSARGTGRLAGAFQETQYF
NA	NA	TRBV12-3/TRBV12-4	TRBJ2-1	TGTGCCAGCAGTTTAATGGGGGCTTCCTACAATGAGCAGTTCTTC	CASSLMGASYNEQFF
NA	NA	TRBV27	TRBJ2-2	TGTGCCAGCAGCCATTATATGGGTTCGGCGAACACCGGGGAGCTGTTTTTT	CASSHYMGSANTGELFF
NA	NA	TRBV18	TRBJ2-1	TGTGCCAGCTCACCATTGTCCAGGGTCTACAATGAGCAGTTCTTC	CASSPLSRVYNEQFF
NA	few	TRBV29-1	TRBJ2-2	TGCAGCGTTTTCGCACAGGCGAACACCGGGGAGCTGTTTTTT	CSVFAQANTGELFF
TRBD1	many	TRBV2	TRBJ2-3	TGTGCCAGCAGTGCAGCGGGCAGGGGGCTCCCAGATACGCAGTATTTT	CASSAAGRGLPDTQYF
TRBD1	few	TRBV29-1	TRBJ2-5	TGCAGCGTGGATACAGGGGAAATCGGAGAGACCCAGTACTTC	CSVDTGEIGETQYF
TRBD2	many	TRBV7-2	TRBJ2-1	TGTGCCAGCAGCCCAGGCCCGGGACAGATGGGACTAGCAGGTTACAATGAGCAGTTCTTC	CASSPGPGQMGLAGYNEQFF
NA	NA	TRBV4-1	TRBJ1-1	TGCGCCAGCAGCCAAGAAGGCGGTGCAGGGTGGACTGAAGCTTTCTTT	CASSQEGGAGWTEAFF
NA	many	TRBV7-9	TRBJ2-3	TGTGCCAGCAGCGACGGGAGCGGCATTAGAGATACGCAGTATTTT	CASSDGSGIRDTQYF
NA	many	TRBV30	TRBJ2-3	TGTGCCTGGAGTTTGGGGGATGCGCAGTATTTT	CAWSLGDAQYF
NA	many	TRBV11-2	TRBJ1-3	TGTGCCAGCAGCTTTAGCGGACCGAGCTCTGGAAACACCATATATTTT	CASSFSGPSSGNTIYF
NA	many	TRBV7-9	TRBJ1-4	TGTGCCAGCAGCCGCGGGGACAACAAGCACGAAAAACTGTTTTTT	CASSRGDNKHEKLFF
TRBD1	once	TRBV25-1	TRBJ1-6	TGTGCCAGCAGTGCTTACGGGACAGGGGAAAATTCACCCCTCCACTTT	CASSAYGTGENSPLHF
NA	few	TRBV30	TRBJ2-1	TGTGCCTCCTCCGACTCGGCTGCTAATGAGCAGTTCTTC	CASSDSAANEQFF
NA	NA	TRBV4-2	TRBJ2-7	TGTGCCAGCAGCCAAGAAAGTAACACCGTAGCTGAGCAGTACTTC	CASSQESNTVAEQYF
NA	many	TRBV18	TRBJ2-7	TGTGCCAGCTCACCATTGGCGGGGCTCGACTCCTACGAGCAGTACTTC	CASSPLAGLDSYEQYF
TRBD1	NA	TRBV2	TRBJ2-5	TGTACCAGCAGTGACAGGGAAGAGACCCAGTACTTC	CTSSDREETQYF
TRBD1	many	TRBV28	TRBJ2-7	TGTGCCAGCAGTTCGACAGGGGGCGGGTTGTACTTC	CASSSTGGGLYF
TRBD1	few	TRBV11-3	TRBJ1-1	TGTGCCAGCAGCTTCGACAGGGGTGGAACTGAAGCTTTCTTT	CASSFDRGGTEAFF
NA	few	TRBV12-3/TRBV12-4	TRBJ1-4	TGTGCCAGCAGTTTATTCCCCTGGGAAAAACTGTTTTTT	CASSLFPWEKLFF
NA	NA	TRBV12-5	TRBJ1-5	TGTGCTAGTGGTTTGGTACGGAATCAGCCCCAGCATTTT	CASGLVRNQPQHF
NA	few	TRBV25-1	TRBJ1-1	TGTGCCAGCAGTGATCGTAGGCTGGGGGCTTTCTTT	CASSDRRLGAFF
NA	NA	TRBV27	TRBJ2-3	TGTGCCAGGGAGCAGAGGAGCACAGATACGCAGTATTTT	CAREQRSTDTQYF
NA	few	TRBV15	TRBJ1-1	TGTGCCACCAGCAATGACCTAGAGGAAGCTTTCTTT	CATSNDLEEAFF
TRBD2	many	TRBV2	TRBJ2-3	TGTGCCAGCAGGAGCCGGGACTACACAGATACGCAGTATTTT	CASRSRDYTDTQYF
NA	many	TRBV28	TRBJ2-7	TGTGCCAGCAGTTCACCAGGGACCTCCTACGAGCAGTACTTC	CASSSPGTSYEQYF
NA	few	TRBV5-1	TRBJ2-2	TGCGCCAGCAGTTGGCAGAACACCGGGGAGCTGTTTTTT	CASSWQNTGELFF
TRBD1	many	TRBV18	TRBJ2-5	TGTGCCAGCTCACCACCGGGACAGCGGGAGACCCAGTACTTC	CASSPPGQRETQYF
NA	NA	TRBV6-5	TRBJ1-2	TGTGCCAGCAGTTCGGCCGGGAGAGGAAGGGGTGAAGGCTACACCTTC	CASSSAGRGRGEGYTF
NA	many	TRBV27	TRBJ2-7	TGTGCCAGCAGTTTAAACTCTCCAGTAGGGCCCTACGAGCAGTACTTC	CASSLNSPVGPYEQYF
NA	NA	TRBV6-2/TRBV6-3	TRBJ2-1	TGTGCCAGCTCGGGAGTAACCTACAATGAGCAGTCCTTC	CASSGVTYNEQSF
TRBD2	NA	TRBV12-3/TRBV12-4	TRBJ2-5	TGTGCCAGCAGGGGCGGCGGGACTATCTACCAAGAGACCCAGTACTTC	CASRGGGTIYQETQYF
NA	NA	TRBV11-2	TRBJ2-3	TGTGCCAGCAGCTTTAACTACTTCATAAACAGATTCGATACGCAGTATTTT	CASSFNYFINRFDTQYF
NA	few	TRBV7-9	TRBJ2-5	TGTGCCAGCAGCCCACGGGCAGGACAGTTCCAAGAGACCCAGTACTTC	CASSPRAGQFQETQYF
NA	many	TRBV6-1	TRBJ2-7	TGTGCCAGCGGGACCCGCTCCTACGAGCAGTACTTC	CASGTRSYEQYF
NA	NA	TRBV6-2/TRBV6-3	TRBJ2-7	TGTGCCAGCTCCGTAATCTCCTACGAGCAGTACTTC	CASSVISYEQYF
NA	many	TRBV5-5	TRBJ2-3	TGTGCCAGCAGCTTACCAGCCAGATCAACAGATACGCAGTATTTT	CASSLPARSTDTQYF
TRBD2	many	TRBV11-1	TRBJ2-1	TGTGCCAGCATGGGACTAGCGGCCCTCAATGAGCAGTTCTTC	CASMGLAALNEQFF
TRBD1	many	TRBV28	TRBJ2-7	TGTGCCAGCAGTTTATCCCCCCCCAGACAGGGGGCGTACGAGCAGTACTTC	CASSLSPPRQGAYEQYF
TRBD1	NA	TRBV28	TRBJ2-7	TGTGCCAGCAGGGGACAGGGAATGCTCTACGAGCAGTACTTC	CASRGQGMLYEQYF